The text below deals with one T cell receptor (beta chain). Sequence at one end of the junction differs from germline and may be a read error. TCRdb redid the calling of the 5' RACE reads with MiXCR, one entry per CDR3 protein. The sample includes fewer than 250,000 distinct CDR3 sequences, roughly a third of them seen just once. This sample is part of a study of CD8 T cells in ankylosing spondylitis. Germline V gives CDR1 SQVTM, CDR2 ANQGSEA. This CDR3 region has 13 residues. This clonotype was obtained from a male donor with ankylosing spondylitis or in good health (not recorded which). The specimen sequenced was blood, either unsorted or a sorted T cell fraction (not recorded which). This rearrangement joins TRBV29-1 to TRBJ1-1, with D possibly being TRBD1 (6 bases). The CDR3 DNA is TGCAGCGTTCAACAGGGCCCGAACTCTGAAGCTTTCTTT. This encodes CSVQQGPNSEAFF.